The clone carrying this T cell receptor beta chain showed up just a few times. What it binds is not known. The CDR3 runs 15 residues. CDR1 MNHNS and CDR2 SASEGT come from the germline V gene. The J segment lost 6 bases and the V segment lost 2 bases, leaving 3 bases of the junction unmatched. Building the TCR beta libraries relied on iRepertoire HTBI primers, and CDR3 regions underwent Arm-PCR. Per the authors' pipeline: Among the samples, around 61 TRBV and 14 TRBJ segments were identified. MiXCR, applied by TCRdb to the multiplex PCR reads, yields one record per CDR3 protein. These V and J calls rely on TCRdb rather than the paper's analysis. The sample has roughly 700,000 distinct CDR3 sequences, about 30% seen once. These data originate in a study of regulatory T cells in long-lasting Graves disease. Points from the study as a whole: Accuracy might have suffered from few samples. Lower TCR diversity characterized persistent Graves' patients relative to newly diagnosed patients. There were preferences for TRBV28, TRBJ1-2 and TRBJ2-5 in persistent disease.

Time point given: persistent/refractory GD, antithyroid drugs over 5 years with positive TRAb. PBMC RNA served as the TCR library source. The chain carries TRBV6-1 and TRBJ2-2; 10 nucleotides match TRBD2. The source material was peripheral blood mononuclear cells (PBMCs), sampled when the disease was refractory, from a patient treated with antithyroid drugs. This receptor was taken from a female donor with Graves disease. The CDR3 DNA follows: TGTGCCAGCAGTGAACTAGCGGGAGCTGCCGGGGAGCTGTTTTTT. Its protein product is CASSELAGAAGELFF.